A single sample gave rise to the 28 T cell receptor beta chains below, sequenced in a study of blood T cell repertoires in COVID-19. Measured with immunoSEQ multiplex PCR; TCRdb has only the in-frame clones, and not every one. The sample carries around 230,000 clones, 75% to 90% recorded once. The sample taken for sequencing was peripheral blood. Receptors were obtained from a man younger than 40 who had recovered from COVID-19.

The chain links TRBV5-4 to TRBJ2-7; 11 bases line up with TRBD2. The CDR3 length is 16 residues. Trimming cost V 4 bases and J 7 bases; bases outside gene matches: 13. Germline V gene sequence: CDR1 SGHNT, CDR2 YYREEE (reference sequence). CDR3 DNA sequence: TGTGCCAGCAGCGGACTCCTAGCGGGGGGCCGGGGGGAGCAGTACTTC. As protein: CASSGLLAGGRGEQYF.

A single count supports this clone. The J gene is TRBJ2-1, the V gene TRBV20-1; 9 bases fit TRBD2. Trimming at V came to 3 bases and at J to 0 bases, leaving 12 bases not matched to a gene. The germline V gene encodes CDR1 DFQATT and CDR2 SNEGSKA (reference sequence). This CDR3 is 18 amino acids long. The CDR3 region is CSASGVAGASFSYNEQFF. CDR3 nucleotides: TGCAGTGCTAGTGGCGTAGCGGGGGCCAGTTTCTCCTACAATGAGCAGTTCTTC.

V usage is TRBV11-2 and J usage is TRBJ2-1; 10 nucleotides agree with TRBD2. CDR3 length: 15 amino acids. Trimming removed 1 base from V and 9 bases from J; junction bases left unmatched: 6. Germline V CDR1 and CDR2: SGHAT, FQNNGV. CDR3 region: CASSLASGGAGEQFF. CDR3 coding DNA: TGTGCCAGCAGCTTAGCCAGCGGGGGGGCGGGTGAGCAGTTCTTC.

V gene TRBV12-3 or TRBV12-4 combines with J gene TRBJ1-1, with a possible D match to TRBD1 (5 bases). Trimming removed 7 bases at V and 1 base at J, with 10 bases between. The CDR3 spans 13 residues. The CDR3 region has the DNA TGTGCCAGCACCTACAGGTCGAACACTGAAGCTTTCTTT. Amino acids: CASTYRSNTEAFF.

The gene calls are TRBV7-2 and TRBJ1-1; D perhaps matches TRBD1 (5 bases). The CDR3 covers 14 residues. V lost 1 base and J 3 bases, leaving 9 bases between the germline ends. Germline values: CDR1 SGHTA, CDR2 FQGNSA. The CDR3 protein is CASSLGGGDTEAFF. The CDR3 DNA reads as TGTGCCAGCAGCTTAGGGGGCGGGGACACTGAAGCTTTCTTT.

The rearrangement uses TRBV30 and TRBJ1-6; perhaps TRBD1 as D (6 bases). Germline V CDR1 and CDR2: GTSNPN, SVGIG (reference sequence). CDR3 length: 17 amino acids. Trimming removed 2 bases at V and 0 bases at J, with 14 bases between. Here the CDR3 DNA reads TGTGCCTGGAGTCTATCAGGGGCTAGCTCCTATAATTCACCCCTCCACTTT. Translating it yields CAWSLSGASSYNSPLHF. The variable domain in full, with the rest retrieved from reference TRBV30 and TRBJ1-6, is SQTIHQWPATLVQPVGSPLSLECTVEGTSNPNLYWYRQAAGRGLQLLFYSVGIGQISSEVPQNLSASRPQDRQFILSSKKLLLSDSGFYLCAWSLSGASSYNSPLHFGNGTRLTVT.

The V gene is TRBV7-6, the J gene TRBJ1-1; no firm D call. The germline CDR1 and CDR2 sequences are SGHVS and FNYEAQ. This CDR3 has 15 amino acids. Trimming took 4 bases from V and 3 from J, leaving 15 bases between them. In nucleotides, the CDR3 is TGTGCCAGCAGCTCCCGGTCCGGGATGGACACTGAAGCTTTCTTT. Translated, it gives CASSSRSGMDTEAFF.

The chain joins TRBV2 to TRBJ2-7; D is possibly TRBD2 (5 bases). CDR1 is SNHLY, CDR2 FYNNEI, per germline. V gave up 6 bases and J gave up 0 bases, with 12 bases separating them. CDR3 size: 14 residues. The CDR3 bases are TGTGCCAGCAGGGCAACTGGGAGCTCCTACGAGCAGTACTTC. Translation gives CASRATGSSYEQYF.

The DNA for the CDR3 is TGCGCCAGCAGCCAAGCCCTCACAGGGGCGGCCGGGGAGCTGTTTTTT. It yields the protein CASSQALTGAAGELFF. The chain is built from TRBV4-1 and TRBJ2-2, with 7 bases aligning to TRBD1. Germline CDR1 and CDR2: MGHRA and YSYEKL. The CDR3 totals 16 residues. Trimming took 1 base from V and 6 from J; bases not matched to a gene: 8.

This chain joins TRBV6-6 and TRBJ2-1; 14 bases line up with TRBD2. The V gene end was trimmed by 5 bases and the J gene end by 7 bases; junction bases not matched to a gene: 7. The CDR3 is 16 amino acids. The germline CDR1 and CDR2 sequences are MNHNY and SVGAGI (reference sequence). This CDR3 reads CASSRLAGGHRNEQFF. CDR3 DNA sequence: TGTGCCAGCAGTCGACTAGCGGGGGGGCATCGGAATGAGCAGTTCTTC.

The chain combines TRBV16 with TRBJ1-4; 9 positions agree with TRBD1. CDR3 length equals 16 residues. The V segment lost 3 bases and the J segment 8 bases; nucleotides outside the gene matches: 10. Germline V gene lookup returns CDR1 KGHSY and CDR2 FQNENV. CDR3 nucleotide sequence: TGTGCCAGCAGCCAGCAACCGGGACAGGGTAGCGAAAAACTGTTTTTT. It yields the protein CASSQQPGQGSEKLFF.

The gene calls are TRBV7-2 and TRBJ2-5; D not resolved. V lost 3 bases to trimming and J lost 4 bases, with 6 bases between them. The length of the CDR3 is 12 residues. The germline V gene has CDR1 SGHTA and CDR2 FQGNSA. The CDR3 here is CASSFPGETQYF. CDR3 coding DNA: TGTGCCAGCAGCTTTCCAGGAGAGACCCAGTACTTC.

This chain connects TRBV28 to TRBJ2-1, with 8 bases matching TRBD2. The CDR3 has 14 residues. Germline CDR1 MDHEN, CDR2 SYDVKM. Germline trimming cut 10 bases from V and 7 bases from J; bases unmatched to any gene: 12. CDR3 nucleotide sequence: TGTGCCACCATCGGTCGTCCGGGGGGGAATGAGCAGTTCTTC. Its protein is CATIGRPGGNEQFF.

The CDR3 region has the DNA TGTGCCAGCAGCTTAGGAGGGCCCAACTATGGCTACACCTTC. Translating it yields CASSLGGPNYGYTF. The chain is built from TRBV5-4 and TRBJ1-2; D not certain. CDR3 size: 14 residues. CDR1 is SGHNT and CDR2 is YYREEE in the germline V gene (reference sequence). Trimming took off 2 bases at V and 2 bases at J, with 10 bases between the two ends.

J is TRBJ2-7 and V is TRBV2; 7 bases align to TRBD1. The V gene end was trimmed by 5 bases and the J gene end by 4 bases; junction bases not matched to a gene: 8. The germline CDR1 and CDR2 sequences are SNHLY and FYNNEI. CDR3 size: 14 residues. CDR3 region: CASSRQGDVYEQYF. The CDR3 DNA follows: TGTGCCAGCAGTCGACAGGGCGATGTTTACGAGCAGTACTTC.

The V call is TRBV11-3, the J call TRBJ1-6; TRBD1 matches 7 bases. The CDR3 runs to 14 residues. The germline gives CDR1 SGHNT, CDR2 YENEEA. The V gene end was trimmed by 6 bases and the J gene end by 8 bases; junction bases not matched to a gene: 7. CDR3 protein: CASSTGTDHSPLHF. As DNA, the CDR3 is TGTGCCAGCAGTACCGGGACAGACCATTCACCCCTCCACTTT.

This chain joins TRBV12-3 or TRBV12-4 and TRBJ2-5; 7 bases align to TRBD1. J lost 7 bases, V lost 2 bases, and 1 base had no gene match. This CDR3 region has 12 residues. CDR3 region: CASSLYRGTQYF. The CDR3, as DNA: TGTGCCAGCAGTTTATACAGGGGGACCCAGTACTTC.

V gene TRBV4-2 combines with J gene TRBJ2-5, with TRBD2 as a possible D gene (7 bases). The length of the CDR3 is 14 residues. Trimming took off 2 bases at V and 5 bases at J, with 12 bases between the two ends. Looked up from germline, CDR1 is LGHNA and CDR2 is YNFKEQ. This chain's CDR3 is CASSQTGGGETQYF. The CDR3 region has the DNA TGTGCCAGCAGCCAAACGGGGGGCGGGGAGACCCAGTACTTC.

This chain joins TRBV7-6 and TRBJ2-5; 11 nucleotides align to TRBD2. Trimming cost V 3 bases and J 1 base; bases outside gene matches: 7. The CDR3 is made up of 17 amino acids. Germline loops: CDR1 SGHVS, CDR2 FNYEAQ. The DNA for the CDR3 is TGTGCCAGCAGCTTGAATCTCGGGACTAGCGGCCAAGAGACCCAGTACTTC. Translating gives CASSLNLGTSGQETQYF.

The V and J genes are TRBV19 and TRBJ1-6, with unresolved D. The V end lost 5 bases, the J end lost 6 bases, and 5 bases lay between the germline ends. Germline V CDR1 and CDR2: LNHDA, SQIVND (reference sequence). The CDR3 runs to 12 residues. This CDR3 is CASSDINSPLHF. The CDR3 DNA reads TGTGCCAGTAGTGACATTAATTCACCCCTCCACTTT.

J is TRBJ1-2 and V is TRBV19, with a possible D match to TRBD1 (6 bases). This CDR3 contains 12 residues. Germline V CDR1 and CDR2: LNHDA, SQIVND (reference sequence). V shed 10 bases and J shed 7 bases, with 16 bases lying between them. CDR3 region: CATPTGHGGYTF. The CDR3, as DNA: TGTGCCACTCCGACAGGCCACGGTGGCTACACCTTC.

The gene calls are TRBV7-6 and TRBJ2-5; tentative D call: TRBD2 (6 bases). The V and J ends lost 6 bases and 4 bases respectively, with 18 bases between them. The germline V gene has CDR1 SGHVS and CDR2 FNYEAQ. This CDR3 contains 15 residues. The CDR3 loop is CASRGLGGGPETQYF. In DNA, the CDR3 is TGTGCCAGCAGGGGCCTGGGGGGTGGGCCAGAGACCCAGTACTTC.

This chain joins TRBV28 and TRBJ2-7, with 7 bases aligning to TRBD1. Trimming at V came to 3 bases and at J to 4 bases, leaving 6 bases not matched to a gene. The CDR3 sequence is 14 residues long. Germline CDR1 MDHEN, CDR2 SYDVKM. Written as DNA, the CDR3 is TGTGCCAGCAGTTTTAACAGGGGACCATACGAGCAGTACTTC. This sequence encodes CASSFNRGPYEQYF. Full variable domain (missing parts from reference TRBV28 and TRBJ2-7): DVKVTQSSRYLVKRTGEKVFLECVQDMDHENMFWYRQDPGLGLRLIYFSYDVKMKEKGDIPEGYSVSREKKERFSLILESASTNQTSMYLCASSFNRGPYEQYFGPGTRLTVT.

This CDR3 is CASSARQGLTYEQYF. The CDR3 coding sequence is TGTGCCAGCAGTGCCCGACAGGGGCTAACCTACGAGCAGTACTTC. This chain links TRBV25-1 with TRBJ2-7, with 8 bases aligning to TRBD1. With 4 bases clipped from V and 2 bases from J, the junction kept 7 bases outside the gene matches. Germline assignment: CDR1 MGHDK and CDR2 SYGVNS. CDR3 length equals 15 residues.

This rearrangement joins TRBV5-8 to TRBJ1-5; D unresolved. This CDR3 is 11 amino acids long. The germline gives CDR1 SGHTS, CDR2 YDEGEE. Trimming cost V 5 bases and J 12 bases, with 12 bases left between them. The CDR3 sequence: CASSLGRGQHF. CDR3 coding DNA: TGTGCCAGCAGTTTAGGGCGGGGCCAGCATTTT.

The J gene is TRBJ2-7, the V gene TRBV6-6, with TRBD2 matching 7 bases. Germline V gives CDR1 MNHNY, CDR2 SVGAGI (reference sequence). V was clipped by 2 bases and J by 3 bases; unmatched bases: 1. This CDR3 contains 13 residues. The CDR3 is CASSYPGGYEQYF. The CDR3 nucleotides are TGTGCCAGCAGTTACCCGGGAGGCTACGAGCAGTACTTC.

This clone was seen a single time. Other DNA sequences in the sample encode the same CDR3. This chain uses TRBV12-3 or TRBV12-4 with TRBJ1-2; D is ambiguous. This CDR3 contains 11 residues. Trimming left V 4 bases short and J 2 bases short, with 2 bases between. The CDR3 sequence: CASSSNYGYTF. The CDR3 DNA sequence: TGTGCCAGCAGTTCGAACTATGGCTACACCTTC.

The chain uses TRBV29-1 and TRBJ2-1; possibly TRBD1 for D (5 bases). The CDR3 extends over 14 amino acids. CDR1 and CDR2 (germline): SQVTM, ANQGSEA. Trimming pared 2 bases from V and 3 bases from J, leaving 11 bases between. The DNA of the CDR3 is TGCAGCGTTGAAAGAGACAGCGACTACAATGAGCAGTTCTTC. It is translated as CSVERDSDYNEQFF.